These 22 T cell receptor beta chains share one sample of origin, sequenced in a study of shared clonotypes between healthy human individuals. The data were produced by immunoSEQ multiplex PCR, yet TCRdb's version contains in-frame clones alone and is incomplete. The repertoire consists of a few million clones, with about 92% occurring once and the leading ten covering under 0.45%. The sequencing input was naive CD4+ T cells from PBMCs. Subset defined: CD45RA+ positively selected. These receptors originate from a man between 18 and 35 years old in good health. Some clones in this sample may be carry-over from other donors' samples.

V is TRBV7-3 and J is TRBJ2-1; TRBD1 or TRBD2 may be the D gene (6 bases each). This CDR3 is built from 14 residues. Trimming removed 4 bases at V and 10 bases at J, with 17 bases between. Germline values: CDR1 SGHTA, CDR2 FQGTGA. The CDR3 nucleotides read TGTGCCAGCAGCTGGGGGGCTCACCAAGGGGAGCAGTTCTTC. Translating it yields CASSWGAHQGEQFF.

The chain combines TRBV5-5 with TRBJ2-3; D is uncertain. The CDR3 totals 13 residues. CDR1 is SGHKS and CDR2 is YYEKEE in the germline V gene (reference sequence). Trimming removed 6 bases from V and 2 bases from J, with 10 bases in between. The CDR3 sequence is CASTPNPTDTQYF. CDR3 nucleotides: TGTGCCAGCACCCCAAACCCCACAGATACGCAGTATTTT.

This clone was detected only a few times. CDR3 protein: CASSEEVGNQPQHF. The CDR3 DNA is TGTGCCAGCAGTGAAGAGGTAGGCAATCAGCCCCAGCATTTT. The chain recombines TRBV2 with TRBJ1-5; D remains unclear. Germline V CDR1 and CDR2: SNHLY, FYNNEI. CDR3 length equals 14 residues. Trimming removed 1 base at V and 2 bases at J, with 6 bases between.

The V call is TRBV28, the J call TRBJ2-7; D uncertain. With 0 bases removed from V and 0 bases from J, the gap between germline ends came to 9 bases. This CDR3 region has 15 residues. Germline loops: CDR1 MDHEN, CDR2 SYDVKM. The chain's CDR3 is CASSLWQPSSYEQYF. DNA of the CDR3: TGTGCCAGCAGTTTATGGCAGCCTAGCTCCTACGAGCAGTACTTC.

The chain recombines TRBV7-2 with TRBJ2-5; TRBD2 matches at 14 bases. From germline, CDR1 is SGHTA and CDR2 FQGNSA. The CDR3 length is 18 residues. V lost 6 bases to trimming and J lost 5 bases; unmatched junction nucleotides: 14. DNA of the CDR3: TGTGCCAGCAGTCCACGACTAGCGGGAGGGATCCTGGGGGAGACCCAGTACTTC. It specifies CASSPRLAGGILGETQYF.

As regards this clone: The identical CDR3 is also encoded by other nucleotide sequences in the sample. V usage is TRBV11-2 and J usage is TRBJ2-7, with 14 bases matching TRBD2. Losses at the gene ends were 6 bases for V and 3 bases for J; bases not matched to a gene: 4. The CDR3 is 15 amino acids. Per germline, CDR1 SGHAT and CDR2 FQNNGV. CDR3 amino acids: CASRPGLAGVYEQYF. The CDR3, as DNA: TGTGCCAGCAGACCGGGACTAGCGGGAGTCTACGAGCAGTACTTC.

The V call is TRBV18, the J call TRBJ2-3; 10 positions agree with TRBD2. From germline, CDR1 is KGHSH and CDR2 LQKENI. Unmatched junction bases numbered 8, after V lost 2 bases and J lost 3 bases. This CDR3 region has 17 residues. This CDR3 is CASSPGTASGRTDTQYF. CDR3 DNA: TGTGCCAGCTCACCAGGGACCGCTAGCGGGAGAACAGATACGCAGTATTTT. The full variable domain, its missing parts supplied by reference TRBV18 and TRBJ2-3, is NAGVMQNPRHLVRRRGQEARLRCSPMKGHSHVYWYRQLPEEGLKFMVYLQKENIIDESGMPKERFSAEFPKEGPSILRIQQVVRGDSAAYFCASSPGTASGRTDTQYFGPGTRLTVL.

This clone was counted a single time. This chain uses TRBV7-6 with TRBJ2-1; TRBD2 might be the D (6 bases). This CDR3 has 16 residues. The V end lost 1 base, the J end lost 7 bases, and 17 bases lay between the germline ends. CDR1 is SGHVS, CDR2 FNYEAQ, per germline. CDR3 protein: CASSLVVFPGDNEQFF. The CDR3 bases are TGTGCCAGCAGCTTAGTAGTTTTCCCGGGGGATAATGAGCAGTTCTTC.

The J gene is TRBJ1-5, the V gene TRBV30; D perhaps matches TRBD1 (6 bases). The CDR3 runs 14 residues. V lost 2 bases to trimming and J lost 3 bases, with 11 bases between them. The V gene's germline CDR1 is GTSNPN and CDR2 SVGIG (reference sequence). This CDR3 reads CAWSQTGFNQPQHF. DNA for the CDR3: TGTGCCTGGAGTCAGACAGGATTCAATCAGCCCCAGCATTTT.

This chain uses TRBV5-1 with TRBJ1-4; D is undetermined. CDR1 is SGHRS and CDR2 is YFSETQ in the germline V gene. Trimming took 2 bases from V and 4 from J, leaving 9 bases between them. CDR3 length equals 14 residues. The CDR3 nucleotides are TGCGCCAGCAGCTTACAGCTTAGTAATGAAAAACTGTTTTTT. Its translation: CASSLQLSNEKLFF.

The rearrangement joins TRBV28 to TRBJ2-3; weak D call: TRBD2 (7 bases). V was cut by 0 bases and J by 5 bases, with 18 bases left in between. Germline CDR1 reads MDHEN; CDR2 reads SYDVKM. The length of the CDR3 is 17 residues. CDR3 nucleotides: TGTGCCAGCAGTTTATGGGGGGGCGGGAGACGGGAAGATACGCAGTATTTT. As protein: CASSLWGGGRREDTQYF.

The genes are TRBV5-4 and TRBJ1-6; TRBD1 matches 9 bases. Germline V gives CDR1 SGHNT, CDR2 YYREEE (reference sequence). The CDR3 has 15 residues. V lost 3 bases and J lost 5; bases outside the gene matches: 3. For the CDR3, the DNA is TGTGCCAGCAGCTGGGGGACAGGGAATAATTCACCCCTCCACTTT. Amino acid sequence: CASSWGTGNNSPLHF.

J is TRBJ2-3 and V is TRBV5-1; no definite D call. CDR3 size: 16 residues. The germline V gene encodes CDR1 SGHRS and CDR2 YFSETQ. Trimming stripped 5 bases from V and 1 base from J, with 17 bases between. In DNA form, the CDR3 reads TGCGCCAGCAGTGCGTTCCCATCGATTCGCACAGATACGCAGTATTTT. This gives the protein CASSAFPSIRTDTQYF.

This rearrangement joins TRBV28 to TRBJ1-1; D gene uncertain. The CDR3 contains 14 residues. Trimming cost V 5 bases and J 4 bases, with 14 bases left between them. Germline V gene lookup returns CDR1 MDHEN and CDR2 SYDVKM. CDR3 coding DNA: TGTGCCAGCAGTCCTAGGGAGGATGGCACTGAAGCTTTCTTT. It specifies CASSPREDGTEAFF.

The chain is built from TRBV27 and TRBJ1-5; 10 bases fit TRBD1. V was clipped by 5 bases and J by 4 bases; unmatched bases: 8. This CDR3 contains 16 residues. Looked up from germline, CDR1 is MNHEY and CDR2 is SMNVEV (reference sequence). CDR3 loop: CASSPGTGVKNQPQHF. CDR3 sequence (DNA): TGTGCCAGCAGTCCCGGGACAGGGGTTAAGAATCAGCCCCAGCATTTT.

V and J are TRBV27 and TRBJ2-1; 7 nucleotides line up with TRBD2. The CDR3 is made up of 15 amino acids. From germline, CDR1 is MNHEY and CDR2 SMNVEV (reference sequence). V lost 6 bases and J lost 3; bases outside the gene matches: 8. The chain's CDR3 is CASRTLLADYNEQFF. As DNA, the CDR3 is TGTGCCAGCAGGACTCTCCTAGCGGACTACAATGAGCAGTTCTTC.

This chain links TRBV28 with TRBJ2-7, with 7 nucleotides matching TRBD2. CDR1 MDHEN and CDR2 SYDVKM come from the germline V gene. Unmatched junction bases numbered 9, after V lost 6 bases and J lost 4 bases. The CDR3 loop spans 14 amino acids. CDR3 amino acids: CASSSPSGLYEQYF. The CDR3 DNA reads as TGTGCCAGCAGCTCCCCTAGCGGACTATACGAGCAGTACTTC.

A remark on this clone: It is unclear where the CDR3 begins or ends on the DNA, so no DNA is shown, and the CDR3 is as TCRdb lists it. CDR3 sequence: CASSQVGGGTDTPYF. This rearrangement joins TRBV4-1 to TRBJ2-3; the table's D call, TRBD2, was not checked against the DNA. The germline gives CDR1 MGHRA, CDR2 YSYEKL. Termini included, the CDR3 measures 15 amino acids.

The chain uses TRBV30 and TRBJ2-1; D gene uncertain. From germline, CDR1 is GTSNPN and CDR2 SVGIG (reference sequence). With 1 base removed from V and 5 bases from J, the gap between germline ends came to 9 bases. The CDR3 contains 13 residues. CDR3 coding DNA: TGTGCCTGGAGTGGAGGCAAGGACAATGAGCAGTTCTTC. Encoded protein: CAWSGGKDNEQFF.

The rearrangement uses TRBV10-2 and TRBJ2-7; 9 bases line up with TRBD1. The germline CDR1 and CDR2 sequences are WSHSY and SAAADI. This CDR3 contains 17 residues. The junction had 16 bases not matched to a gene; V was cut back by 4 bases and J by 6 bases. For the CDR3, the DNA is TGCGCCAGCAGTGTTCCACGCCCCCGGGACAGGGAGGCCGAGCAGTACTTC. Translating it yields CASSVPRPRDREAEQYF.

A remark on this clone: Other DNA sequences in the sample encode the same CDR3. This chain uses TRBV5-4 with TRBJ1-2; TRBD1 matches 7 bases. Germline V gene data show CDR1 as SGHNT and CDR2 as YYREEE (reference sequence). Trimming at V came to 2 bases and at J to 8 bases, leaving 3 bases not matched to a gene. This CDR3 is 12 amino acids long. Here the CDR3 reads CASSLDRVGYTF. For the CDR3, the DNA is TGTGCCAGCAGCTTAGACAGGGTGGGCTACACCTTC.

The CDR3 reads CSASGGAGQPQHF. CDR3 in DNA: TGCAGCGCCTCAGGGGGCGCTGGTCAGCCCCAGCATTTT. The chain uses TRBV29-1 and TRBJ1-5, with TRBD1 matching over 8 bases. J gave up 6 bases and V 7 bases, and 8 bases lay outside the gene matches. Germline V gene sequence: CDR1 SQVTM, CDR2 ANQGSEA. The CDR3 extends over 13 amino acids.